This TCR beta chain was sequenced in a study of T cells after posttransplantation cyclophosphamide. The study, taken as a whole, reports: After PTCy, TRB diversity resembled that of CNI/methotrexate controls.

To note about this clone: As yet, its antigen is unknown.

Assay: immunoSEQ multiplex PCR; the TCRdb copy retains only in-frame clones and omits some. In the table there are about 870 clones, less than 75% of which are singletons. The CDR3 runs to 13 residues. Germline V gene data show CDR1 as GTSNPN and CDR2 as SVGIG (reference sequence). Trimming removed 5 bases from V and 4 bases from J, with 12 bases in between. Sequences were obtained from memory CD8+ T cells sorted from blood. The source is a woman in her fifties or sixties in good health and a related stem cell transplant donor. This rearrangement joins TRBV30 to TRBJ1-5; a possible D gene is TRBD1 (5 bases). In nucleotides, the CDR3 is TGTGCCTGGGCCGGGGCGGGGAATCAGCCCCAGCATTTT. It specifies CAWAGAGNQPQHF.